A selection of T cell receptor beta chains follows, all from one sample in a study of cytomegalovirus exposure and HLA in healthy donors. Produced via immunoSEQ multiplex PCR; TCRdb's table is partial and in-frame only. The sample records 200,000 to 300,000 clones, around 80% being singletons. The sequenced sample was PBMCs. The receptors stem from a woman aged 40 to 50 in good health and CMV-seropositive. The CDR3 runs from the conserved cysteine through the conserved F or W. A D gene is named only where the DNA matches it firmly. The size of a clone is reported for some rows only, either as once, few or many, or as a class for expanded clones.

J gene: TRBJ2-1; V gene: TRBV10-3; D gene: .; clone size: .; CDR3 DNA: TGTGCCATCAGTGGGGGGGTCCTTTACAATGAGCAGTTCTTC; CDR3 protein: CAISGGVLYNEQFF
J gene: TRBJ2-1; V gene: TRBV5-1; D gene: TRBD2; clone size: few; CDR3 DNA: TGCGCCACCGCGGGGACTAGCATTTCCAATGAGCAGTTCTTC; CDR3 protein: CATAGTSISNEQFF
J gene: TRBJ2-5; V gene: TRBV5-5; D gene: .; clone size: .; CDR3 DNA: TGTGCCAGCAGCCCTGGAGGTACTACCCAGGAGACCCAGTACTTC; CDR3 protein: CASSPGGTTQETQYF
J gene: TRBJ1-5; V gene: TRBV6-1; D gene: .; clone size: .; CDR3 DNA: TGTGCCAGCGGGGGGGTAGGGCAGCCCCAGCATTTT; CDR3 protein: CASGGVGQPQHF
J gene: TRBJ2-3; V gene: TRBV2; D gene: .; clone size: .; CDR3 DNA: TGTGCCAGCCGGAGGGACAGCACAGATACGCAGTATTTT; CDR3 protein: CASRRDSTDTQYF
J gene: TRBJ1-5; V gene: TRBV5-4; D gene: .; clone size: few; CDR3 DNA: TGTGCCAGCAGCTGGGGAGGGAGTCAGCCCCAGCATTTT; CDR3 protein: CASSWGGSQPQHF
J gene: TRBJ1-1; V gene: TRBV14; D gene: TRBD1; clone size: .; CDR3 DNA: TGTGCCAGCAGCCAACTGGTCGCAGGGGGGACTGAAGCTTTCTTT; CDR3 protein: CASSQLVAGGTEAFF
J gene: TRBJ1-6; V gene: TRBV11-2; D gene: .; clone size: .; CDR3 DNA: TGTGCCAGCAGCCCTAGCTCCTATAATTCACCCCTCCACTTT; CDR3 protein: CASSPSSYNSPLHF
J gene: TRBJ2-3; V gene: TRBV5-5; D gene: .; clone size: .; CDR3 DNA: TGTGCCAGCAGCTTTGCCCGCGGAGGGGCCCCAGATACGCAGTATTTT; CDR3 protein: CASSFARGGAPDTQYF
J gene: TRBJ2-1; V gene: TRBV9; D gene: TRBD2; clone size: .; CDR3 DNA: TGTGCCAGCAGCATGAGCGGGGGGGGCCTCCTTAGCTCCTACAATGAGCAGTTCTTC; CDR3 protein: CASSMSGGGLLSSYNEQFF
J gene: TRBJ2-1; V gene: TRBV4-2; D gene: TRBD2; clone size: few; CDR3 DNA: TGTGCCAGCAGCCAAGATGGGACTAGCGGGGGTTTCAATGAGCAGTTCTTC; CDR3 protein: CASSQDGTSGGFNEQFF